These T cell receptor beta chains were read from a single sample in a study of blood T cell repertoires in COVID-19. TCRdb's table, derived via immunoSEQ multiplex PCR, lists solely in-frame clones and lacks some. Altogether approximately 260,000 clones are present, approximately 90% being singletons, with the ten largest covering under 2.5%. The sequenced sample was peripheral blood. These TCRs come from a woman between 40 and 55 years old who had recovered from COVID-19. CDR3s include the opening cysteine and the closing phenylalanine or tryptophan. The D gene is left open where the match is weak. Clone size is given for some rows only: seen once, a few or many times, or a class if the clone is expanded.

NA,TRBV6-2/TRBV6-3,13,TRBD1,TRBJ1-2,CASSPTGQGGYTF,TGTGCCAGCAGTCCGACAGGGCAGGGCGGCTACACCTTC
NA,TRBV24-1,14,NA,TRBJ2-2,CATSDWRGTGELFF,TGTGCCACCAGTGATTGGCGGGGTACCGGGGAGCTGTTTTTT
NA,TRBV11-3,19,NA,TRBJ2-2,CASSAPKGVHVGDTGELFF,TGTGCCAGCAGCGCACCAAAAGGGGTACATGTGGGCGACACCGGGGAGCTGTTTTTT
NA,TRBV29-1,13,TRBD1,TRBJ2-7,CSVGTALTYEQYF,TGCAGCGTGGGGACAGCCCTAACCTACGAGCAGTACTTC
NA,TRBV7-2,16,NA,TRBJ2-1,CASSRPRRASLNEQFF,TGTGCCAGCAGCCGCCCGCGGCGGGCCTCTCTCAATGAGCAGTTCTTC
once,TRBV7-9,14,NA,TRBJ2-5,CASSLRLVGETQYF,TGTGCCAGCAGCTTGCGACTAGTCGGAGAGACCCAGTACTTC
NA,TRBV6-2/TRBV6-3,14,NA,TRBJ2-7,CASSLQGNSYEQYF,TGTGCCAGCAGTTTGCAGGGCAACTCCTACGAGCAGTACTTC
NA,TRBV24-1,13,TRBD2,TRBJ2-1,CASGGPSYNEQFF,TGTGCCAGCGGGGGGCCCTCCTACAATGAGCAGTTCTTC
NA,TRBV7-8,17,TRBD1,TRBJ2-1,CASSLAWGTGLGVGQFF,TGTGCCAGCAGCTTAGCATGGGGGACAGGGCTTGGGGTCGGGCAGTTCTTC
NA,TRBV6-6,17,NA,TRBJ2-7,CASSPSTQGQIIYEQYF,TGTGCCAGCAGTCCCAGCACACAGGGCCAAATCATCTACGAGCAGTACTTC
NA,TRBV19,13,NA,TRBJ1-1,CASSQGLNTEAFF,TGTGCCAGTAGCCAGGGGTTGAACACTGAAGCTTTCTTT
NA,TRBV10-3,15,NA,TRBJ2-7,CAISESPDSSYEQYF,TGTGCCATCAGTGAGTCCCCGGACTCTTCCTACGAGCAGTACTTC
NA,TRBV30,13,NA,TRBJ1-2,CAWSQQGSYGYTF,TGTGCCTGGAGTCAGCAGGGGAGCTATGGCTACACCTTC
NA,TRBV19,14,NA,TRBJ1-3,CASIRPGIRYTIYF,TGTGCCAGTATTCGCCCAGGGATTCGGTACACCATATATTTT
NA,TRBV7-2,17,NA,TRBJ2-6,CASSYRVGVRGANVLTF,TGTGCCAGCAGCTACAGGGTGGGAGTGAGGGGGGCCAACGTCCTGACTTTC
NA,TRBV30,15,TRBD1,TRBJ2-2,CAWLRRQGDTGELFF,TGTGCCTGGCTGCGCCGACAGGGGGACACCGGGGAGCTGTTTTTT
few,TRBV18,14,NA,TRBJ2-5,CASSRLTPQETQYF,TGTGCCAGCTCACGACTTACGCCCCAAGAGACCCAGTACTTC
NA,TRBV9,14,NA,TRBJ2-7,CASSVQGGSYEQYF,TGTGCCAGCAGCGTACAGGGAGGCTCCTACGAGCAGTACTTC
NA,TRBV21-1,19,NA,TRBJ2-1,CASSKRAGAGGSSYNEQFF,TGTGCCAGCAGCAAAAGGGCCGGGGCGGGAGGCAGCTCCTACAATGAGCAGTTCTTC
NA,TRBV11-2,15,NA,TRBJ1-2,CASRELGGLYYGYTF,TGTGCCAGCAGGGAACTGGGGGGGCTGTACTATGGCTACACCTTC
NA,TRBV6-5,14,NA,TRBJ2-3,CASSLNRGTDTQYF,TGTGCCAGCAGCCTCAACCGGGGCACAGATACGCAGTATTTT
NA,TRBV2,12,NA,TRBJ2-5,CAADPGGETQYF,TGTGCGGCCGACCCGGGTGGAGAGACCCAGTACTTC
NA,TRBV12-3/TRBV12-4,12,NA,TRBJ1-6,CASSADNSPLHF,TGTGCCAGCAGTGCGGATAATTCACCCCTCCACTTT
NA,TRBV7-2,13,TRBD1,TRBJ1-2,CASSSRDSYGYTF,TGTGCCAGCAGCTCCCGGGACAGCTATGGCTACACCTTC
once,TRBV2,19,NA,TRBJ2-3,CASSYRFGVGGPSTDTQYF,TGTGCCAGCAGCTACCGTTTCGGAGTCGGGGGGCCTAGCACAGATACGCAGTATTTT
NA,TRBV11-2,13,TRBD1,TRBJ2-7,CASSWGQGNEQYF,TGTGCCAGCAGCTGGGGACAGGGGAACGAGCAGTACTTC
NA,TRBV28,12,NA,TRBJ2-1,CASTSVYNEQFF,TGTGCCAGCACTAGCGTTTACAATGAGCAGTTCTTC
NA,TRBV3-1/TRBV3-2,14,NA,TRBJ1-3,CASSHGVPGNTIYF,TGTGCCAGCAGCCACGGGGTACCGGGAAACACCATATATTTT
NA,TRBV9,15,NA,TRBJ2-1,CASSVGLRAYNEQFF,TGTGCCAGCAGCGTAGGTCTGCGAGCCTACAATGAGCAGTTCTTC
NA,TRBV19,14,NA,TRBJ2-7,CASSLSQGRNEQYF,TGTGCCAGTAGTTTAAGTCAGGGAAGGAACGAGCAGTACTTC
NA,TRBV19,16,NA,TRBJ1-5,CASSTNEQVFREPQHF,TGTGCCAGTAGTACAAACGAACAGGTTTTCCGGGAGCCCCAGCATTTT
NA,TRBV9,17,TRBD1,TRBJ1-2,CASSPDSSTGRFYGYTF,TGTGCCAGCAGCCCAGACTCGTCGACAGGGCGTTTCTATGGCTACACCTTC
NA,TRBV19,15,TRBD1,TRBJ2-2,CASSTRGRGTGELFF,TGTGCCAGTAGTACAAGGGGGCGTGGGACCGGGGAGCTGTTTTTT
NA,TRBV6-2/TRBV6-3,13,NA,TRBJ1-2,CASSYSNDRGYTF,TGTGCCAGCAGTTACTCGAACGATCGGGGCTACACCTTC
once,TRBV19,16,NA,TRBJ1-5,CASSSRGGADHQPQHF,TGTGCCAGTAGTTCCCGCGGGGGCGCGGATCATCAGCCCCAGCATTTT
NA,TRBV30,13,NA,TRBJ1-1,CAWSKGVEAEAFF,TGTGCCTGGAGTAAAGGGGTCGAGGCTGAAGCTTTCTTT
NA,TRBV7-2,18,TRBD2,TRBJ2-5,CASSRGDGAGGLQETQYF,TGTGCCAGCAGCCGCGGAGATGGGGCGGGAGGTCTCCAAGAGACCCAGTACTTC
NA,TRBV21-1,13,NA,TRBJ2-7,CASPPQGVYEQYF,TGTGCCAGCCCGCCCCAGGGGGTATACGAGCAGTACTTC
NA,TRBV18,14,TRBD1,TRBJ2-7,CASSPGTGFHEQYF,TGTGCCAGCTCACCAGGGACAGGGTTCCACGAGCAGTACTTC
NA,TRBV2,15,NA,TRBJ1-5,CASSRTESSNQPQHF,TGTGCCAGCAGTCGGACAGAGTCTAGCAATCAGCCCCAGCATTTT
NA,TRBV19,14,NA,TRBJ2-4,CASSIWGGENIQYF,TGTGCCAGTAGTATATGGGGCGGGGAAAACATTCAGTACTTC
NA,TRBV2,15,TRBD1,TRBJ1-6,CASSVTGVLISPLHF,TGTGCCAGCAGTGTGACAGGGGTCCTAATTTCACCCCTCCACTTT
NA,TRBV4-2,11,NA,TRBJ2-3,CASSHRDTQYF,TGTGCCAGCAGCCATCGAGATACGCAGTATTTT
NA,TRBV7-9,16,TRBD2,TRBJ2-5,CASSPRPGLEQETQYF,TGTGCCAGCAGCCCTCGCCCTGGACTAGAGCAAGAGACCCAGTACTTC
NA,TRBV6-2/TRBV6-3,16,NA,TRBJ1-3,CASSSPGSGSGNTIYF,TGTGCCAGCAGTTCCCCTGGGTCGGGCTCTGGAAACACCATATATTTT
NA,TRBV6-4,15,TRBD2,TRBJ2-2,CASSVTSGSTGELFF,TGTGCCAGCAGCGTCACTAGCGGCTCCACCGGGGAGCTGTTTTTT
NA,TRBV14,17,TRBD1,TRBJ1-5,CASSHQWTGQGGQPQHF,TGTGCCAGCAGCCACCAATGGACGGGACAGGGAGGTCAGCCCCAGCATTTT
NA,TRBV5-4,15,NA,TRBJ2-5,CASSPVRGIQETQYF,TGTGCCAGCAGCCCAGTCCGGGGGATCCAAGAGACCCAGTACTTC
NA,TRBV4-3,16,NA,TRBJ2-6,CASSQSNRAGANVLTF,TGCGCCAGCAGCCAGTCGAACAGGGCTGGGGCCAACGTCCTGACTTTC
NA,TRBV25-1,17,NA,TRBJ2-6,CASSEWRRGSGANVLTF,TGTGCCAGCAGTGAATGGAGGAGGGGTTCCGGGGCCAACGTCCTGACTTTC
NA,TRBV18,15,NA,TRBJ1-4,CASSIHRATNEKLFF,TGCGCCAGCTCCATCCACAGAGCAACTAATGAAAAACTGTTTTTT
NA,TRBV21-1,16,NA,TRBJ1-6,CASSKERKAGNSPLHF,TGTGCCAGCAGCAAAGAGAGGAAGGCAGGGAACTCACCCCTCCACTTT
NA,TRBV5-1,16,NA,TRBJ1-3,CASSPETSFSGNTIYF,TGCGCCAGCAGCCCGGAGACGTCTTTCTCTGGAAACACCATATATTTT
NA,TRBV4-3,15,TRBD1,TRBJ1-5,CASSQAVTGTQPQHF,TGCGCCAGCAGCCAAGCAGTGACAGGGACTCAGCCCCAGCATTTT
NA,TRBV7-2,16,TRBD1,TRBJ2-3,CASTQIRGQGTDTQYF,TGTGCCAGCACCCAAATCAGGGGGCAGGGCACAGATACGCAGTATTTT
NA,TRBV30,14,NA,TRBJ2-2,CAWRIIALTGELFF,TGTGCCTGGAGAATCATAGCGCTCACCGGGGAGCTGTTTTTT
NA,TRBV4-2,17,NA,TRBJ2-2,CASSQENGGSNTGELFF,TGTGCCAGCAGCCAAGAAAACGGGGGTTCGAACACCGGGGAGCTGTTTTTT
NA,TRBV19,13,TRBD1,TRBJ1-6,CASSARGNSPLHF,TGTGCCAGTAGTGCCAGGGGGAATTCACCCCTCCACTTT
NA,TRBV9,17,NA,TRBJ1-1,CASSVYDGQGLNTEAFF,TGTGCCAGCAGCGTATACGACGGGCAGGGATTGAACACTGAAGCTTTCTTT